This TCR beta chain is drawn from a study of cytomegalovirus exposure and HLA in healthy donors. The study's findings and limits: Researchers reported that a few CMV-associated chains were confirmed in vitro as CMV antigen-specific. When the data were analyzed later, several of the most significant clusters appeared to be linked to common viral pathogens. Associated with cytomegalovirus, according to the listing, were around 170 TCR beta chains. Other equally common chains were less clonally expanded than HLA-associated TCR beta chains, a later analysis showed.

Comments on this clone: What it binds is unknown.

Unmatched junction bases numbered 8, after V lost 0 bases and J lost 6 bases. CDR1 SGDLS and CDR2 YYNGEE come from the germline V gene. The CDR3 runs 16 residues. This PCR relied on a set of 60 Vbeta primers and 13 Jbeta primers. Method: immunoSEQ multiplex PCR; TCRdb's copy keeps in-frame clones and lacks some. The table shows under 150,000 clones, with around three quarters occurring only once. The J gene is TRBJ1-3, the V gene TRBV9, with 8 bases identical to TRBD1. This clonotype originated in a woman aged 55-69 years in good health and CMV-seropositive. Material: PBMCs. The CDR3 bases are TGTGCCAGCAGCGTAGGGGGGACAGGCGGAATAAACACCATATATTTT. Protein sequence: CASSVGGTGGINTIYF. The full variable domain, in which reference TRBV9 and TRBJ1-3 provide the parts outside the CDR3, is DSGVTQTPKHLITATGQRVTLRCSPRSGDLSVYWYQQSLDQGLQFLIQYYNGEERAKGNILERFSAQQFPDLHSELNLSSLELGDSALYFCASSVGGTGGINTIYFGEGSWLTVV.